This TCR beta chain was identified in a study of CD8+ T cells in alopecia areata (dated 2018 in TCRdb). For context, the study as a whole: The treated patients took part in an open-label pilot trial in which moderate-to-severe alopecia areata was treated with oral tofacitinib at 5 to 10 mg twice daily. Patients received tofacitinib for 6 to 18 months and were then followed off drug for 6 months to check for delayed response and recurrence. To study T cell clonal expansion in alopecia areata, the researchers applied high-throughput TCRbeta sequencing to both the C3H/HeJ mouse model and human patients. Scalp clonality was compared across normal scalp (n=4), patchy alopecia areata scalp (n=8), and alopecia totalis/universalis scalp (n=8). Scalp tissue and sorted CD4+ and CD8+ peripheral blood T cells from patchy and totalis/universalis alopecia areata patients and from healthy controls were covered by human TCRbeta sequencing. Tofacitinib-treated patients had biopsies at baseline and at 4 and 24 weeks of treatment, with a later scalp biopsy in several patients. RNA was extracted with the PAXgene miRNA kit for fixed scalp, the miRNeasy kit for PBMCs, and the RNeasy kit for mouse skin. TCRbeta CDR3 regions were amplified by immunoSEQ multiplex PCR using 35 Vbeta forward and 13 Jbeta reverse primers.

The time point label, read with the paper, signifies: baseline before oral tofacitinib. From alopecia areata patients, peripheral blood was collected along with lesional scalp punch biopsies. PBMCs were isolated by density centrifugation and stained for CD3, CD4 and CD8, after which CD4+ and CD8+ T cells were sorted on a FACSAria. On this clone itself: Its binding antigen is unknown. Per-base quality was not reported, and no clone a single base away is much larger than it.

The study at large found these results: Compared with normal scalp, lesional scalp, particularly in alopecia totalis/universalis, had higher clonality and more expanded CD8+ clones, which suggests antigenic drive. TCR sequences shared between patients were less clear than in mice, possibly partly because of HLA diversity in the patient population. Unlike mouse skin, where gammadelta T cells dominate, normal human skin contains resident alphabeta T cells that get sequenced too, which complicates analysis of the scalp TCR repertoire.

The library was prepared using the immunoSEQ multiplex PCR assay. RNA was extracted from all samples and reverse transcribed into cDNA as template for TCR sequencing. First-strand cDNA was synthesized with SuperScript III using a 2:1 mix of oligo-dT and random hexamers. A synthetic immune receptor repertoire was used to gauge amplification bias, and whatever bias remained was removed computationally. For the original study's pipeline: Raw reads were preprocessed to remove errors, and CDR3 was defined by IMGT conventions from the conserved cysteine to phenylalanine. Clonality was computed by normalizing Shannon entropy by log2 of the number of productive unique TCRs and subtracting the result from 1. CD4 or CD8 identity of scalp clones was inferred by cross-referencing scalp TCRbeta sequences with sorted blood CD4 and CD8 repertoires. TCRdb holds this immuneACCESS table with in-frame rearrangements only. Some clones are missing; in checked studies, unresolved V genes explain under half, and the rest has no known cause. The V and J calls and the clone size are those of that table, but D and trimming were determined from the DNA. Within this sample are 150,000 to 200,000 clones, with about 67% of them counted one time only. Of the sample, roughly an eighth falls within the top ten clones.

Between the V and J ends, shortened by 0 bases and 4 bases respectively, the junction contains 16 bases. Via the germline V gene, CDR1 is WSHSY and CDR2 SAAADI. The CDR3, from cysteine to phenylalanine, totals 17 residues. Only CDR3 DNA is held: 51 bases, read in frame from base 1. The sample in question was CD8+ T cells sorted from blood, obtained at week 0. This chain is built from TRBV10-2 and TRBJ1-5; 6 matching bases give a weak D call of TRBD1. This receptor was obtained from a human donor with alopecia areata. The bases are TGCGCCAGCAGTGAGTCCCTTCCCAGGACAGTGAATCAGCCCCAGCATTTT. This codes for CASSESLPRTVNQPQHF.